This T cell receptor beta chain emerged from a study of blood T cell repertoires in COVID-19. The overall study: The United States, Italy and Spain supplied acute and convalescent COVID-19 samples. PBMCs, B-cell-depleted T cells, or T cells provided the cDNA or gDNA that made up the material.

The CDR3 runs to 13 residues. CDR1 and CDR2 (germline): SGHAT, FQNNGV. The V gene lost 2 bases and the J gene lost 6 bases, with 8 bases spanning the gap. TCRdb's table, derived via immunoSEQ multiplex PCR, lists solely in-frame clones and lacks some. The data contain roughly 60,000 clones, approximately 92% of them singletons. The source material was peripheral blood. The genes are TRBV11-2 and TRBJ1-5; D is ambiguous. This clonotype was sampled from a woman of 80 years or more with active COVID-19. The CDR3 sequence: CASSLTRFQPQHF. The CDR3 bases are TGTGCCAGCAGCTTAACGAGGTTTCAGCCCCAGCATTTT.